This entry concerns a single T cell receptor beta chain. The sample holds a few counts of this clone. This receptor's antigen is unknown. Within one base of it there is no much larger clone, and no base qualities were kept. From each donor, a single peripheral blood sample of about 110 mL on average was drawn into heparinised tubes. A BD FACSAria II was used to sort naive, central memory, regulatory and stem cell-like memory CD4+ T cells with a panel that included CD45RO, CCR7, CD25, CD127, CD95 and CD27. Purity was above 95% for every sorted population. PBMCs were separated immediately by Lymphoprep density gradient centrifugation and were stained directly, without being cultured. So that batch effects would be minimized, each experiment stained and sorted samples in pairs, pairing one healthy donor with one patient. All of the isolated RNA was reverse transcribed with the High Capacity cDNA Reverse Transcription Kit, so expressed TCRB transcripts were sequenced. Naive, central memory and regulatory T cell samples underwent deep immunoSEQ sequencing, averaging around 4 million total reads per sample. After sorted cells were lysed in RLT buffer, RNA was extracted with DNase-treated RNeasy Micro or Mini kits, with the choice depending on cell number. To prevent cross-contamination, each cell subset was processed individually, whereas patient and healthy donor samples were processed jointly. The immunoSEQ multiplex PCR was used to amplify TCRB sequences from cDNA, yielding 87-bp fragments that span the CDR3 region. Amplicons were sequenced on the Illumina HiSeq platform. On the authors' methods: Synthetic template baselines were used to correct PCR bias computationally, reads within Hamming distance 2 were collapsed, and singletons that could not be merged were discarded. Reads were aligned against IMGT so that V, D and J genes, CDR3 length and insertions or deletions at six rearrangement sites could be assigned. Within each subset, clonotype counts were normalized to sorted cell number, and only after that were true diversity and Gini coefficients computed with the tcR R package. The overlap coefficient, calculated on TCRB nucleotide sequences, was used to measure repertoire sharing. Out-of-frame TCRB sequences from naive cells were analyzed to stand in for the pre-selection repertoire. Sourced from immuneACCESS, this table was stored by TCRdb with only in-frame sequences that have V and J called. A share of the clones is absent; for the studies checked, an unresolved V gene accounts for under half, and the remainder has no known explanation. Clone size and the V and J calls come from that table; the DNA yielded D and trimming. This sample has around 310,000 clones in its table, and roughly 13% of those were observed once. The ten largest clones add up to roughly 0.016% of the sample.

This record comes from a study of beta chain features in type 1 diabetes (dated by TCRdb to 2016 to 2018). About the investigation overall: No differences in mean age, gender distribution, total cell number or subset yield were found between patients and healthy donors. The study compared TCRB repertoires of sorted circulating CD4+ T cell subsets between recently diagnosed type 1 diabetes patients and matched healthy donors. A total of 100 million to 110 million sorted cells were examined across all samples, and a strong correlation was observed between cell number per subset and RNA yield. Regulatory and stem cell-like memory subsets were isolated from only 8 patients and 8 healthy donors, whereas naive and central memory subsets came from all 28 donors. What the authors observed across the whole study: Because the HLA sub-analyses included only small numbers of individuals, any influence of HLA type on TCRB rearrangement was left unresolved. The naive, central memory and regulatory TCRB repertoires appeared to resemble one another more closely among patients than among healthy donors. Fewer insertions and more nucleotide deletions at VDJ recombination sites were observed in patients with type 1 diabetes, implying thymic rearrangement abnormalities. Because cDNA was sequenced instead of genomic DNA, activated cells with high expression could be over-represented, although the groups did not differ in activation or CD3 levels. PCR might favor shorter templates, but patient and control samples were amplified and corrected together, so any skew would affect both groups equally. Type 1 diabetes patients showed a moderate but significant shortening of TCRB CDR3 length in all four CD4+ subsets.

Sequenced input: naive CD4+ T cells from blood. In light of the paper, this sample's cell subset or site label describes: true naive CD4+ T cells. This TCR was sampled from a young woman with type 1 diabetes.

CDR3 region: CASSLRTSGRKSETQYF. The DNA sequence is as follows: TGTGCCAGCAGTTTGCGGACTAGCGGGAGAAAGTCAGAGACCCAGTACTTC. This chain joins TRBV28 to TRBJ2-5; 13 bases in between match TRBD2. The CDR3 runs 17 residues from the cysteine to the phenylalanine. Only CDR3 DNA remains: 51 bases, in frame from the first base. CDR1 and CDR2, looked up from the germline V gene, are MDHEN and SYDVKM. V loses 3 bases at its end and J loses 4 bases; junction bases beyond the gene matches: 8.